One and the same sample provided the 14 T cell receptor beta chains below, sequenced in a study of T cell changes during pregnancy in multiple sclerosis (dated by TCRdb to about 2019). The receptor library was made with the immunoSEQ multiplex PCR assay. TCRdb re-hosts the immuneACCESS table, in-frame sequences only. Its copies lack some clones; in the studies checked, an unresolved V gene accounts for under half of them, and the cause for the rest is not known. This sample is represented by about 18,000 clones; 84% of them were singletons. The top ten clones comprise 18% of the sample. Material: CD8+ T cells from peripheral blood mononuclear cells, obtained in the third trimester of pregnancy. All receptors come from a female donor in good health, enrolled as a control in a pregnancy study.

CDR3 in DNA: TGTGCCACCGGACTAGCGGGGGACAATGAGCAGTTCTTC. Protein: CATGLAGDNEQFF. This chain uses TRBV25-1 with TRBJ2-1, with 13 nucleotides matching TRBD2. V trimming: 10 bases; J trimming: 5 bases; junction bases outside the gene matches: 2. Germline loops: CDR1 MGHDK, CDR2 SYGVNS. The CDR3 has 13 residues.

The chain joins TRBV27 to TRBJ2-3; D possibly corresponds to TRBD2 (6 bases). CDR1 and CDR2 from the germline V gene are MNHEY and SMNVEV (reference sequence). Trimming stripped 0 bases from V and 0 bases from J, with 13 bases between. The CDR3 totals 17 residues. DNA of the CDR3: TGTGCCAGCAGTTTATCTACGGGGGTGACTAGCACAGATACGCAGTATTTT. It yields the protein CASSLSTGVTSTDTQYF.

This chain uses TRBV5-1 with TRBJ2-7; 7 bases line up with TRBD1. In germline, CDR1 is SGHRS, CDR2 YFSETQ. The CDR3 is 13 residues long. V lost 0 bases, J lost 3 bases, and 0 bases stayed unmatched. CDR3: CASSLDRGYEQYF. DNA for the CDR3: TGCGCCAGCAGCTTGGACAGGGGCTACGAGCAGTACTTC.

The chain is built from TRBV7-8 and TRBJ1-2; 10 bases fit TRBD1. This CDR3 has 15 amino acids. The germline CDR1 and CDR2 sequences are SGHVS and FQNEAQ. With V trimmed by 5 bases and J by 4 bases, 7 bases remained unmatched. CDR3 residues: CASSPRGTGAYGYTF. In nucleotides, the CDR3 is TGTGCCAGCAGCCCGCGGGGGACAGGGGCCTATGGCTACACCTTC.

This clone was seen only a few times. The chain recombines TRBV2 with TRBJ1-2, with a weak D call TRBD1 (6 bases). Trimming removed 6 bases from V and 4 bases from J, with 12 bases in between. CDR3 size: 13 residues. Germline-derived CDR1 and CDR2 are SNHLY and FYNNEI. CDR3 amino acids: CASRERQVYGYTF. The CDR3 DNA sequence: TGTGCCAGCAGGGAACGACAGGTCTATGGCTACACCTTC.

The chain has TRBV14 and TRBJ2-7, with TRBD2 matching 7 bases. The germline CDR1 and CDR2 sequences are SGHDN and FVKESK. The length of the CDR3 is 14 residues. With 3 bases clipped from V and 3 bases from J, the junction kept 5 bases outside the gene matches. The CDR3 is CASSHWDYYYEQYF. In DNA form, the CDR3 reads TGTGCCAGCAGCCATTGGGACTACTACTACGAGCAGTACTTC.

This chain links TRBV6-4 with TRBJ2-2; the match to TRBD1 covers 7 bases. Germline V lookup: CDR1 MRHNA, CDR2 SNTAGT. The CDR3 sequence is 14 residues long. V shed 10 bases and J 3 bases; nucleotides not matched to a gene: 8. CDR3 amino acids: CATKGAQDTGELFF. The DNA of the CDR3 is TGTGCCACCAAGGGGGCGCAGGACACCGGGGAGCTGTTTTTT.

Of note for this clone: This same CDR3 is encoded by further DNA sequences in the sample. The chain links TRBV27 to TRBJ1-1, with D unresolved. Trimming took 2 bases from V and 1 from J, leaving 5 bases between them. CDR3 length: 13 residues. The germline CDR1 and CDR2 sequences are MNHEY and SMNVEV (reference sequence). The CDR3 coding sequence is TGTGCCAGCAGTTTAGTTCGGAACACTGAAGCTTTCTTT. Translated, it gives CASSLVRNTEAFF.

This clone has only one observation. V and J are TRBV27 and TRBJ1-1; possible D gene TRBD1, 6 bases. V was pared by 5 bases and J by 8 bases, with 15 bases between. The germline CDR1 and CDR2 sequences are MNHEY and SMNVEV (reference sequence). The CDR3 is 13 residues long. CDR3 sequence reads: CASSRTGKTEAFF. CDR3 DNA sequence: TGTGCCAGCAGTCGAACAGGGAAAACGGAAGCTTTCTTT.

This rearrangement joins TRBV5-5 to TRBJ2-7, with TRBD1 matching 12 bases. The CDR3 has 14 residues. After removal of 4 bases from V and 6 bases from J, the junction contained 5 bases not matched to a gene. From germline, CDR1 is SGHKS and CDR2 YYEKEE (reference sequence). Here the CDR3 DNA reads TGTGCCAGCAGCCCTGGGACAGGGGGCTCCGAGCAGTACTTC. It translates to CASSPGTGGSEQYF.

The rearrangement uses TRBV15 and TRBJ2-7; D is possibly TRBD1 (7 bases). Between the trimmed V and J ends, which lost 5 bases and 6 bases, there was a span of 17 bases. The germline V gene has CDR1 LNHNV and CDR2 YYDKDF (reference sequence). This CDR3 is built from 14 residues. The CDR3, as DNA: TGTGCCACCAGCGGAGGGGCAGGGGGTGGCGAGCAGTACTTC. Translating gives CATSGGAGGGEQYF.

The V gene is TRBV25-1, the J gene TRBJ2-1; perhaps TRBD2 as D (6 bases). V was clipped by 3 bases and J by 0 bases, with 9 bases between them. This CDR3 has 15 amino acids. CDR1 and CDR2 (germline): MGHDK, SYGVNS. The CDR3 sequence: CASSEGLLSYNEQFF. In nucleotides, the CDR3 is TGTGCCAGCAGTGAGGGACTTCTCTCCTACAATGAGCAGTTCTTC.

This clone has a handful of counts. V and J are TRBV7-8 and TRBJ1-5, with TRBD1 as a possible D gene (6 bases). Per germline, CDR1 SGHVS and CDR2 FQNEAQ. V lost 2 bases, J lost 0 bases, and 8 bases lay in between. The CDR3 sequence is 15 residues long. CDR3 residues: CASSLWGLSNQPQHF. CDR3 nucleotides: TGTGCCAGCAGCTTATGGGGGCTTAGCAATCAGCCCCAGCATTTT.

The gene calls are TRBV14 and TRBJ1-1, with 7 positions matching TRBD1. This CDR3 has 15 residues. V lost 1 base and J lost 5; bases outside the gene matches: 7. Germline lookup yields CDR1 SGHDN and CDR2 FVKESK. In DNA, the CDR3 is TGTGCCAGCAGCCAAGTCACAGGGGTTCGGACTGAAGCTTTCTTT. Translation gives CASSQVTGVRTEAFF.